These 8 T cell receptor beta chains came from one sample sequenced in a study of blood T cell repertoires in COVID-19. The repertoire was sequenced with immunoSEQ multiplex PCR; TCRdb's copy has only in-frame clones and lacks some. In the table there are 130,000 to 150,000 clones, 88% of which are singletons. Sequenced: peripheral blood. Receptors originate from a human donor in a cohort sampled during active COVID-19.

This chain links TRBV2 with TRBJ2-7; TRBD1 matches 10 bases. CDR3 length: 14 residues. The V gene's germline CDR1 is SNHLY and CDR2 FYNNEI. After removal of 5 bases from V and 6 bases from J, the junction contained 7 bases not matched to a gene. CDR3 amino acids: CASSRDRGMAEQYF. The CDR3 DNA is TGTGCCAGCAGTCGGGACAGGGGTATGGCCGAGCAGTACTTC.

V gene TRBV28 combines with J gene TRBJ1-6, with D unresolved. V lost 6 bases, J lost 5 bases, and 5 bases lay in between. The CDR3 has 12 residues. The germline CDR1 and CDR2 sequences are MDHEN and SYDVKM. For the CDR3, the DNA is TGTGCCAGCAGCTCAGATAATTCACCCCTCCACTTT. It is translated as CASSSDNSPLHF.

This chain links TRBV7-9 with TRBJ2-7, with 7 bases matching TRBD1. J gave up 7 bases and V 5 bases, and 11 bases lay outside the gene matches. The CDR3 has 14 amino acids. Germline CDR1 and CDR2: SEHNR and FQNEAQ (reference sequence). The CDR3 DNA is TGTGCCAGCAGCCCCTGGACAGGTTATGGGGAGCAGTACTTC. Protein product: CASSPWTGYGEQYF.

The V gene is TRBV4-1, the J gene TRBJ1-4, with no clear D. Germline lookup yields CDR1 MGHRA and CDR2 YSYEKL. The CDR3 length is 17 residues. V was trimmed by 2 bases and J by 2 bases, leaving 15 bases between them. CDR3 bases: TGCGCCAGCAGCCAAAAAGGGTGGACTGACACTAATGAAAAACTGTTTTTT. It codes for CASSQKGWTDTNEKLFF.

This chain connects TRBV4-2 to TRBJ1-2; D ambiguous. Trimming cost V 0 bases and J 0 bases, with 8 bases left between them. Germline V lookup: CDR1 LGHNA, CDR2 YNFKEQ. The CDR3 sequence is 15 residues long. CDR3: CASSQEYKANYGYTF. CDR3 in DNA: TGTGCCAGCAGCCAAGAGTACAAAGCTAACTATGGCTACACCTTC.

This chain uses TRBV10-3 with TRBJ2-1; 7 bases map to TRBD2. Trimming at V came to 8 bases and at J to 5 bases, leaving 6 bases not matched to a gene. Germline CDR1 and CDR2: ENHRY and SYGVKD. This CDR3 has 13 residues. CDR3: CAIGLAGNNEQFF. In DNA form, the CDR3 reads TGTGCCATCGGGTTAGCGGGTAACAATGAGCAGTTCTTC.

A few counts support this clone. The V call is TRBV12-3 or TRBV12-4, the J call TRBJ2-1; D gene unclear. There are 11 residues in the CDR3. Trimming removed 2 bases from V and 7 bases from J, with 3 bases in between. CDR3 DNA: TGTGCCAGCAGTTTATATAATGAGCAGTTCTTC. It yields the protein CASSLYNEQFF.

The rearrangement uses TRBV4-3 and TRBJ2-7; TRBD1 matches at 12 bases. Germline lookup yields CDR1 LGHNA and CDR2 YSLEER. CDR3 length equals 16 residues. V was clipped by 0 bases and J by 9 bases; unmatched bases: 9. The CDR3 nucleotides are TGCGCCAGCAGCCAAGAGAGAGGGACAGGGGGCTCGGGGCAGTACTTC. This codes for CASSQERGTGGSGQYF.